What follows are 10 T cell receptor beta chains derived from one specimen sequenced in a study of blood T cells in healthy people across ages. The authors ran a second PCR of 7 to 11 cycles using a sample-barcoded 5' primer and a J-beta primer mix. TCRdb recomputed calls from the 5' RACE reads with MiXCR, one row per CDR3 protein. The data contain about 680,000 distinct CDR3 sequences, 45% to 50% of them seen just once; the ten biggest clones take up roughly 31%. Sequences were obtained from blood. These receptors were collected from an older woman in good health.

This chain connects TRBV20-1 to TRBJ2-7, with D possibly matching TRBD1 (6 bases). The CDR3 is made up of 14 amino acids. V dropped 4 bases and J dropped 4 bases, with 17 bases sitting between them. Germline CDR1 DFQATT, CDR2 SNEGSKA (reference sequence). CDR3 sequence (DNA): TGCAGTGCTAACCGGGACACCGAATCTTACGAGCAGTACTTC. This encodes CSANRDTESYEQYF.

This sequence joins TRBV4-2 and TRBJ2-7; D may be TRBD1 (6 bases). Germline V gives CDR1 LGHNA, CDR2 YNFKEQ. Trimming left V 4 bases short and J 6 bases short, with 16 bases between. CDR3 length: 14 amino acids. The CDR3 bases are TGTGCCAGCAGCCCCCAGGGGATGCCCGGCGAGCAGTACTTC. Protein: CASSPQGMPGEQYF.

The V call is TRBV12-3 or TRBV12-4, the J call TRBJ2-1; D perhaps matches TRBD1 (5 bases). There are 15 residues in the CDR3. The V end lost 2 bases, the J end lost 2 bases, and 10 bases lay between the germline ends. The CDR3 region has the DNA TGTGCCAGCAGTTTATGGGGCTCCCCCTACAATGAGCAGTTCTTC. It codes for CASSLWGSPYNEQFF.

The chain combines TRBV9 with TRBJ2-7, with a weak D call TRBD2 (6 bases). The CDR3 is 13 residues long. CDR1 and CDR2 from the germline V gene are SGDLS and YYNGEE. V lost 3 bases and J 2 bases, leaving 9 bases between the germline ends. The DNA for the CDR3 is TGTGCCAGCAGCGGGGCGGGGACCTACGAGCAGTACTTC. This translates into CASSGAGTYEQYF.

CDR3 DNA sequence: TGCAGTGTTTGGGCGGGAACTTGTGTGGCCAACGTCCTGACTTTC. It yields the protein CSVWAGTCVANVLTF. J is TRBJ2-6 and V is TRBV20-1; a weak D match, TRBD2 (6 bases). V was shortened by 7 bases and J by 6 bases, with 19 bases between the two germline ends. This CDR3 has 15 residues. Germline loops: CDR1 DFQATT, CDR2 SNEGSKA (reference sequence).

This clonotype occurred once. The chain has TRBV20-1 and TRBJ2-5; D is undetermined. The DNA end is more similar to TRBJ2-7, so the J call may be wrong. CDR3 length: 15 residues. CDR1 and CDR2 from the germline V gene are DFQATT and SNEGSKA (reference sequence). In DNA, the CDR3 is TGCAGTGCTAGAGATCAAGGCCTTGGAACCTACGAGCAGTACTTC. This codes for CSARDQGLGTYEQYF.

The V call is TRBV12-5, the J call TRBJ2-1; possible D gene TRBD1, 5 bases. The assigned J gene may be wrong: the sequence end matches TRBJ2-7 better. Germline CDR1 reads LGHNT; CDR2 reads FRNRAP. The length of the CDR3 is 15 residues. The CDR3 loop reads CASGFGASSYNEQYF. CDR3 nucleotide sequence: TGTGCTAGTGGTTTTGGGGCGAGCTCCTACAATGAGCAGTACTTC.

The CDR3 spells CSARTSGVYEQYF. The CDR3 DNA follows: TGCAGTGCTCGGACTAGCGGCGTCTACGAGCAGTACTTC. The gene calls are TRBV20-1 and TRBJ2-7, with 10 positions matching TRBD2. With V trimmed by 5 bases and J by 3 bases, 4 bases remained unmatched. This CDR3 contains 13 residues. Germline values: CDR1 DFQATT, CDR2 SNEGSKA (reference sequence).

This chain connects TRBV28 to TRBJ2-4; either TRBD1 or TRBD2 may supply D (5 bases each). TRBJ2-5 explains the end of the DNA better; the J call may be wrong. CDR3 size: 16 residues. Germline V gene lookup returns CDR1 MDHEN and CDR2 SYDVKM. The chain's CDR3 is CASSSRVGTGKETQYF. DNA of the CDR3: TGTGCCAGCAGTTCAAGAGTTGGGACGGGGAAAGAGACCCAGTACTTC.

This clonotype was observed a few times. The V call is TRBV5-1, the J call TRBJ1-4, with D perhaps matching TRBD1 (5 bases). The V end was cut by 4 bases, the J end by 4 bases, with 17 bases between. The germline gives CDR1 SGHRS, CDR2 YFSETQ. CDR3 length equals 16 residues. CDR3 protein: CASSPRPPGLNEKLFF. The CDR3 coding sequence is TGCGCCAGCAGCCCCCGCCCCCCAGGGCTTAATGAAAAACTGTTTTTT. Full variable domain (outside the CDR3, taken from reference TRBV5-1 and TRBJ1-4): KAGVTQTPRYLIKTRGQQVTLSCSPISGHRSVSWYQQTPGQGLQFLFEYFSETQRNKGNFPGRFSGRQFSNSRSEMNVSTLELGDSALYLCASSPRPPGLNEKLFFGSGTQLSVL.